This TCR beta chain was retrieved from a study of post-analysis software for immune sequencing data. Across the whole study: Multiple sclerosis in the patients followed relapsing-remitting, secondary progressive and progressive-relapsing courses.

Built from TCR beta cDNA, the libraries had unique molecular identifiers in them. The source material, about 0.9 to 10 million T cells, gave rise to 450,000 to 550,000 cDNA molecules. TCRdb re-called the PCR reads with MiXCR, one entry per CDR3 protein. The data contain 150,000 to 200,000 distinct CDR3 sequences, 25% to 35% of them singletons. There are many counts of this clonotype. As yet, its antigen is unknown. Study outcomes and limitations: When compared against controls, multiple sclerosis patients showed significantly lower normalized Chao1 diversity. Elevated frequency relative to controls characterized a handful of TRBV segments in patients, TRBV5-6, TRBV5-1 and TRBV20-1 among them.

Germline CDR1 LNHNV, CDR2 YYDKDF (reference sequence). CDR3 size: 12 residues. Between the trimmed V and J ends, which lost 3 bases and 5 bases, there was a span of 8 bases. The sample was blood. The chain uses TRBV15 and TRBJ2-7, with D uncertain. This TCR came from a girl aged 10 to 17 with multiple sclerosis. DNA of the CDR3: TGTGCCACCAGCAGCCTGGCGGACGAGCAGTACTTC. It yields the protein CATSSLADEQYF.